The 30 T cell receptor beta chains below were found in one sample sequenced in a study of shared clonotypes between healthy human individuals. Assay used: immunoSEQ multiplex PCR; TCRdb lists only in-frame clones, some missing. The profile shows roughly 2.2 million clones, 80% to 95% of them singletons. The source material was naive CD4+ T cells from PBMCs. Subset noted: CD45RA+ positively selected. The receptors were gathered from a man aged 18 to 30 in good health. Some clones in this sample may be carry-over from other donors' samples.

The J gene is TRBJ2-3, the V gene TRBV7-3; unclear D gene. V dropped 4 bases and J dropped 1 base, with 9 bases sitting between them. CDR1 and CDR2 (germline): SGHTA, FQGTGA. The CDR3 spans 14 residues. In DNA form, the CDR3 reads TGTGCCAGCAGCTCCTCCCGCGGCACAGATACGCAGTATTTT. Translation: CASSSSRGTDTQYF.

The chain carries TRBV28 and TRBJ1-1; weak D call: TRBD1 (6 bases). This CDR3 is 16 amino acids long. The V end was cut by 4 bases, the J end by 11 bases, with 26 bases between. Germline CDR1 reads MDHEN; CDR2 reads SYDVKM. The CDR3 protein is CASSSSEFGGRVLAFF. DNA for the CDR3: TGTGCCAGCAGTTCATCGGAGTTTGGGGGGCGTGTTTTGGCTTTCTTT.

CDR3 in amino acids: CASSPSRQGEQETQYF. CDR3 coding DNA: TGCGCCAGCAGTCCGTCCCGACAGGGGGAACAAGAGACCCAGTACTTC. The chain couples TRBV10-2 to TRBJ2-5, with TRBD1 matching 9 bases. V was pared by 5 bases and J by 2 bases, with 9 bases of the junction left unmatched. This CDR3 contains 16 residues. Germline CDR1 reads WSHSY; CDR2 reads SAAADI.

This chain links TRBV6-6 with TRBJ2-2, with 7 bases that match TRBD1. The V gene's germline CDR1 is MNHNY and CDR2 SVGAGI (reference sequence). The V segment lost 6 bases and the J segment 5 bases; nucleotides outside the gene matches: 6. CDR3 length: 14 residues. The CDR3 nucleotides read TGTGCCAGCAGAGGGGGCGCGATAACCGGGGAGCTGTTTTTT. Translating it yields CASRGGAITGELFF.

The chain joins TRBV7-8 to TRBJ1-4, with D unclear. The CDR3 sequence is 13 residues long. Germline CDR1 is SGHVS and CDR2 is FQNEAQ. Trimming removed 1 base from V and 5 bases from J, with 5 bases in between. The CDR3 region has the DNA TGTGCCAGCAGCTTAGTACTGAATGAAAAACTGTTTTTT. Translated: CASSLVLNEKLFF.

The V gene is TRBV18, the J gene TRBJ2-3; 10 positions agree with TRBD2. The length of the CDR3 is 19 residues. Germline CDR1 KGHSH, CDR2 LQKENI. V was clipped by 1 base and J by 2 bases; unmatched bases: 12. The CDR3 sequence is CASSPLKREGRRTTDTQYF. As DNA, the CDR3 is TGTGCCAGCTCACCACTCAAGCGGGAGGGCCGGCGGACCACAGATACGCAGTATTTT.

The chain joins TRBV5-1 to TRBJ2-7; TRBD2 aligns across 7 bases. The CDR3 totals 16 residues. CDR1 is SGHRS, CDR2 YFSETQ, per germline. Trimming took 3 bases from V and 5 from J; bases not matched to a gene: 14. DNA of the CDR3: TGCGCCAGCAGCTGGCCCCGGGCGGGAGCGGTCCACGAGCAGTACTTC. Protein product: CASSWPRAGAVHEQYF.

The rearrangement links TRBV30 to TRBJ1-1; no clear D. CDR3 length: 13 amino acids. Trimming pared 2 bases from V and 6 bases from J, leaving 13 bases between. Germline lookup yields CDR1 GTSNPN and CDR2 SVGIG (reference sequence). The DNA for the CDR3 is TGTGCCTGGAGTCCAAGTGAAATAGCTGAAGCTTTCTTT. Its protein product is CAWSPSEIAEAFF.

Notes on this clone: At the DNA level, this CDR3 is encoded by other sequences in the same sample as well. This rearrangement joins TRBV28 to TRBJ1-4; D perhaps matches TRBD1 (6 bases). The germline CDR1 and CDR2 sequences are MDHEN and SYDVKM. V was trimmed by 4 bases and J by 0 bases, leaving 9 bases between them. The CDR3 is made up of 15 amino acids. The DNA for the CDR3 is TGTGCCAGCAGTTCGGACAGCGCAACTAATGAAAAACTGTTTTTT. Translated, it gives CASSSDSATNEKLFF.

V usage is TRBV6-5 and J usage is TRBJ1-6, with D perhaps TRBD1 (5 bases). V was trimmed by 0 bases and J by 5 bases, leaving 5 bases between them. Germline CDR1 is MNHEY and CDR2 is SVGAGI. This CDR3 is built from 14 residues. This CDR3 is CASSYSGDNSPLHF. DNA for the CDR3: TGTGCCAGCAGTTACTCAGGGGATAATTCACCCCTCCACTTT.

J is TRBJ1-1 and V is TRBV5-1; D might be TRBD1 (6 bases). The V gene lost 4 bases and the J gene lost 1 base, with 11 bases spanning the gap. CDR1 and CDR2 (germline): SGHRS, YFSETQ. The CDR3 totals 14 residues. The CDR3 loop is CASSPEGGNTEAFF. In nucleotides, the CDR3 is TGCGCCAGCAGCCCGGAGGGGGGGAACACTGAAGCTTTCTTT.

This clone appeared a single time. The chain employs TRBV6-5 and TRBJ2-4, with TRBD2 matching over 7 bases. CDR1 MNHEY and CDR2 SVGAGI come from the germline V gene. Trimming removed 6 bases from V and 0 bases from J; junction bases left unmatched: 2. This CDR3 is built from 14 residues. CDR3 sequence: CASRVAGAKNIQYF. The CDR3 nucleotides read TGTGCCAGCAGAGTAGCGGGAGCCAAAAACATTCAGTACTTC.

This clone was detected once. The chain uses TRBV9 and TRBJ1-5; weak D call: TRBD1 (5 bases). Germline V CDR1 and CDR2: SGDLS, YYNGEE. The CDR3 runs to 15 residues. V was cut by 7 bases and J by 6 bases, with 20 bases left in between. The CDR3 DNA reads as TGTGCCAGCGCACCGGGGCCCATCGGGGGTCAGCCCCAGCATTTT. Translating gives CASAPGPIGGQPQHF.

This chain connects TRBV7-3 to TRBJ2-3; 8 bases map to TRBD2. CDR3 length equals 16 residues. Germline V lookup: CDR1 SGHTA, CDR2 FQGTGA. The V segment lost 3 bases and the J segment 4 bases; nucleotides outside the gene matches: 9. The CDR3: CASSFTGTRGADTQYF. CDR3 sequence (DNA): TGTGCCAGCAGCTTTACCGGGACTAGGGGAGCAGATACGCAGTATTTT. The entire variable domain, with the rest obtained from reference TRBV7-3 and TRBJ2-3, is as follows: GAGVSQTPSNKVTEKGKYVELRCDPISGHTALYWYRQSLGQGPEFLIYFQGTGAADDSGLPNDRFFAVRPEGSVSTLKIQRTERGDSAVYLCASSFTGTRGADTQYFGPGTRLTVL.

The chain recombines TRBV13 with TRBJ1-2, with TRBD1 as a possible D gene (6 bases). The V gene lost 0 bases and the J gene lost 6 bases, with 8 bases spanning the gap. There are 13 residues in the CDR3. Germline-derived CDR1 and CDR2 are PRHDT and FYEKMQ (reference sequence). The CDR3 sequence is CASSLGRGHGYTF. CDR3 DNA: TGTGCCAGCAGCTTAGGCAGGGGACATGGCTACACCTTC. The full variable domain, its missing parts supplied by reference TRBV13 and TRBJ1-2, is AAGVIQSPRHLIKEKRETATLKCYPIPRHDTVYWYQQGPGQDPQFLISFYEKMQSDKGSIPDRFSAQQFSDYHSELNMSSLELGDSALYFCASSLGRGHGYTFGSGTRLTVV.

The V gene is TRBV19, the J gene TRBJ1-1; no clear D. The germline V and J ends were trimmed by 5 bases and 7 bases, with 8 bases remaining between them. The CDR3 runs 11 residues. Germline loops: CDR1 LNHDA, CDR2 SQIVND (reference sequence). The CDR3 is CASSHVLEAFF. CDR3 DNA: TGTGCCAGTAGTCATGTCCTTGAAGCTTTCTTT.

The chain recombines TRBV7-3 with TRBJ2-7; 7 nucleotides match TRBD1. CDR1 is SGHTA and CDR2 is FQGTGA in the germline V gene. The CDR3 spans 14 residues. V lost 5 bases to trimming and J lost 1 base; unmatched junction nucleotides: 5. The CDR3 DNA sequence: TGTGCCAGCAGCCCGGGACAGATATCCTACGAGCAGTACTTC. Amino acid sequence: CASSPGQISYEQYF.

This clone was counted once. The rearrangement uses TRBV7-8 and TRBJ2-7; D not resolved. Trimming stripped 5 bases from V and 0 bases from J, with 17 bases between. The CDR3 has 16 residues. Germline V gene lookup returns CDR1 SGHVS and CDR2 FQNEAQ. The DNA for the CDR3 is TGTGCCAGCAGCCCCCGACGCTCCCGGAGCTCCTACGAGCAGTACTTC. It translates to CASSPRRSRSSYEQYF.

V is TRBV11-2 and J is TRBJ2-7; 11 nucleotides agree with TRBD2. V trimming: 0 bases; J trimming: 4 bases; junction bases outside the gene matches: 11. Germline values: CDR1 SGHAT, CDR2 FQNNGV. CDR3 length: 18 amino acids. The DNA for the CDR3 is TGTGCCAGCAGCTTAGAGGGTAGCGGGAGGGCCAGAGGATACGAGCAGTACTTC. Protein: CASSLEGSGRARGYEQYF.

The chain employs TRBV4-1 and TRBJ2-1; D call uncertain. Germline V gene lookup returns CDR1 MGHRA and CDR2 YSYEKL. The CDR3 runs to 15 residues. Trimming took off 2 bases at V and 7 bases at J, with 15 bases between the two ends. In nucleotides, the CDR3 is TGCGCCAGCAGCCAACAAGGCCTCCCGTTAAATGAGCAGTTCTTC. As protein: CASSQQGLPLNEQFF.

The genes are TRBV5-4 and TRBJ1-2, with D unresolved. The germline CDR1 and CDR2 sequences are SGHNT and YYREEE (reference sequence). The CDR3 totals 14 residues. Deletions cut 4 bases from V and 5 bases from J, with 15 bases between. CDR3 sequence reads: CASSLRPVSYGYTF. The DNA for the CDR3 is TGTGCCAGCAGCCTCCGACCGGTATCTTATGGCTACACCTTC. Filled out from reference TRBV5-4 and TRBJ1-2, the complete variable domain reads ETGVTQSPTHLIKTRGQQVTLRCSSQSGHNTVSWYQQALGQGPQFIFQYYREEENGRGNFPPRFSGLQFPNYSSELNVNALELDDSALYLCASSLRPVSYGYTFGSGTRLTVV.

This clone came up once. This chain joins TRBV6-6 and TRBJ2-5; 9 nucleotides align to TRBD1. The CDR3 runs to 14 residues. CDR1 is MNHNY and CDR2 is SVGAGI in the germline V gene (reference sequence). Germline trimming cut 7 bases from V and 5 bases from J; bases unmatched to any gene: 8. The CDR3 DNA is TGTGCCAGCAACTCACAGGGGGCACAGGAGACCCAGTACTTC. Translation: CASNSQGAQETQYF.

The chain uses TRBV29-1 and TRBJ2-7, with TRBD2 matching 9 bases. CDR3 length: 13 residues. After removal of 5 bases from V and 2 bases from J, the junction contained 4 bases not matched to a gene. Germline loops: CDR1 SQVTM, CDR2 ANQGSEA. As DNA, the CDR3 is TGCAGCGTTCAGCTAGCGGGAACCTACGAGCAGTACTTC. Amino acid sequence: CSVQLAGTYEQYF.

CDR3 sequence: CASSFQASGTAYEQYF. The CDR3, as DNA: TGCGCCAGCAGCTTTCAGGCTAGCGGGACCGCCTACGAGCAGTACTTC. The V gene is TRBV5-1, the J gene TRBJ2-7; 9 bases match TRBD2. V lost 2 bases and J lost 2; bases outside the gene matches: 8. Germline assignment: CDR1 SGHRS and CDR2 YFSETQ. The CDR3 spans 16 residues.

The chain has TRBV7-6 and TRBJ2-1, with D perhaps assigned TRBD1 or TRBD2 (5 bases each). CDR1 and CDR2 (germline): SGHVS, FNYEAQ. Trimming shortened V by 5 bases and J by 10 bases, and 9 bases separated the two germline ends. This CDR3 contains 11 residues. As DNA, the CDR3 is TGTGCCAGCAGCCAAGGGGACGAGCAGTTCTTC. Amino acid sequence: CASSQGDEQFF.

This clone appeared a single time. J is TRBJ1-1 and V is TRBV2; D not resolved. Deletions cut 7 bases from V and 4 bases from J, with 22 bases between. Per the germline V gene, CDR1 is SNHLY and CDR2 is FYNNEI. The CDR3 length is 16 residues. The CDR3 reads CASNPRRLPSSTEAFF. As DNA, the CDR3 is TGTGCCAGCAATCCCCGCCGTTTGCCAAGTAGCACTGAAGCTTTCTTT.

The chain is built from TRBV15 and TRBJ2-3; 11 nucleotides line up with TRBD2. After removal of 6 bases from V and 4 bases from J, the junction contained 21 bases not matched to a gene. The CDR3 is 20 amino acids. CDR1 is LNHNV, CDR2 YYDKDF, per germline (reference sequence). As DNA, the CDR3 is TGTGCCACCAGAACGCAGTTCGTATCGCTAGCGGGAGGCCTCGCAGATACGCAGTATTTT. This encodes CATRTQFVSLAGGLADTQYF. The whole variable domain, filled in from reference TRBV15 and TRBJ2-3, reads DAMVIQNPRYQVTQFGKPVTLSCSQTLNHNVMYWYQQKSSQAPKLLFHYYDKDFNNEADTPDNFQSRRPNTSFCFLDIRSPGLGDTAMYLCATRTQFVSLAGGLADTQYFGPGTRLTVL.

The chain uses TRBV5-1 and TRBJ2-7; 10 bases agree with TRBD2. Germline V lookup: CDR1 SGHRS, CDR2 YFSETQ. The CDR3 has 17 amino acids. The V and J ends lost 0 bases and 5 bases, in that order; junction bases with no gene match: 11. CDR3 sequence reads: CASSLVLAGVGSDEQYF. The CDR3 coding sequence is TGCGCCAGCAGCTTGGTGCTAGCGGGAGTGGGTTCTGACGAGCAGTACTTC. Based on the CDR3 plus reference TRBV5-1 and TRBJ2-7, the full variable domain is KAGVTQTPRYLIKTRGQQVTLSCSPISGHRSVSWYQQTPGQGLQFLFEYFSETQRNKGNFPGRFSGRQFSNSRSEMNVSTLELGDSALYLCASSLVLAGVGSDEQYFGPGTRLTVT.

This clone was observed a single time. V and J are TRBV29-1 and TRBJ2-7; the match to TRBD2 covers 13 bases. Germline CDR1 SQVTM, CDR2 ANQGSEA. The CDR3 sequence is 13 residues long. Losses at the gene ends were 3 bases for V and 5 bases for J; bases not matched to a gene: 1. For the CDR3, the DNA is TGCAGCGTTGACGGACTAGCGGGAGACGAGCAGTACTTC. It translates to CSVDGLAGDEQYF.

The chain joins TRBV14 to TRBJ2-5; TRBD1 matches at 9 bases. The CDR3 spans 14 residues. The germline V gene encodes CDR1 SGHDN and CDR2 FVKESK. After removal of 4 bases from V and 6 bases from J, the junction contained 6 bases not matched to a gene. The CDR3 spells CASSPLTGGKTQYF. In DNA form, the CDR3 reads TGTGCCAGCAGCCCATTGACAGGGGGGAAGACCCAGTACTTC.